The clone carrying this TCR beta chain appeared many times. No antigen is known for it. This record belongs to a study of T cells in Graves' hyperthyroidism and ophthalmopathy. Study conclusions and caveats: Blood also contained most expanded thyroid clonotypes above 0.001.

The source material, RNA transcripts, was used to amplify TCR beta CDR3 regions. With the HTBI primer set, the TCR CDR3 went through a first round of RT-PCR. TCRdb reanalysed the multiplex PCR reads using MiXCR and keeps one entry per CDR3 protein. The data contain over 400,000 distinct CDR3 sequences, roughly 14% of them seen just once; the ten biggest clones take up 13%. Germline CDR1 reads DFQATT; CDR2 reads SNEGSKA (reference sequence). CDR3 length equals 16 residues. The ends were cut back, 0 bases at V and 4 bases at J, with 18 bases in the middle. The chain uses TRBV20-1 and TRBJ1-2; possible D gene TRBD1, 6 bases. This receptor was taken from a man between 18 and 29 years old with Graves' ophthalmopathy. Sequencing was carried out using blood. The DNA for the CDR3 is TGCAGTGCTAGAGATCCTACCACCGGGACAATCTATGGCTACACCTTC. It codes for CSARDPTTGTIYGYTF.